The T cell receptor beta chain described here comes from a study of tumor-infiltrating lymphocytes in localized non-small cell lung cancer. Study-level findings and limits: Only some patients had TCR sequencing, depending on available tissue.

The CDR3 consists of 14 residues. Germline V gene sequence: CDR1 MDHEN, CDR2 SYDVKM. Trimming shortened V by 2 bases and J by 3 bases, and 8 bases separated the two germline ends. Only in-frame clones appear in the TCRdb table, and some are missing; sequencing was by immunoSEQ multiplex PCR. The sample lists about 12,000 clones, around 83% seen once, with almost 8% in the top ten. About this clone: The antigen remains unidentified.

The sequencing sample was made of lung tumor tissue. This receptor was obtained from a human donor with non-small cell lung cancer. This chain uses TRBV28 with TRBJ2-1, with no clear D. CDR3 sequence reads: CASSLPLIYNEQFF. DNA of the CDR3: TGTGCCAGCAGTTTACCACTTATCTACAATGAGCAGTTCTTC.